This TCR beta chain was identified during a study of T cell responses to AZD1222 COVID-19 vaccine (dated by TCRdb to the early 2020s). Looking at the study overall: AZD1222 recipients whose second dose came at about 4 weeks and those whose second dose came at about 12 weeks were combined into one group, since spike-specific TCR depth and breadth did not differ between the two schedules. A total of over 230 trial participants underwent TCR sequencing, of whom 207 had received two doses of AZD1222 and some 25 had received two doses of the MenACWY control vaccine. Trial participants were enrolled by age into subgroups of 18-55, 56-69 and 70-plus years, and approximately 150, 30 and 60 TCR-sequenced participants, respectively, were included in these subgroups.

The time point label, as the study defines it: baseline before first vaccination. Vaccinee samples were obtained from the UK trials COV001 and COV002, which included a single-blind randomized controlled phase 2/3 trial of AZD1222 (ChAdOx1 nCoV-19) in healthy adults. For TCRbeta chain sequencing, PBMC samples from trial participants were taken at day 0 and at day 28 after the second dose. The CDR3 regions of human TCRbeta chains were subjected to immunosequencing. In the paper's pipeline: TCRs in the repertoires were matched against a reference library of SARS-CoV-2-specific TCRs that had been generated with the MIRA antigen-specificity platform. Breadth was defined as the fraction of unique TCRs that were SARS-CoV-2-associated, and depth was defined as the fraction of total T cells that were SARS-CoV-2-associated. Using the MIRA data, each spike-specific TCR was assigned both to the spike region to which the TCR was reactive and to a CD4 or CD8 class. Log10-transformed breadth and depth values were compared by one-way ANOVA with Sidak's multiple comparisons tests. The table comes from immuneACCESS by way of TCRdb, which keeps in-frame sequences with V and J called. Part of the clones is missing from these tables; in studies checked, under half for an unresolved V gene and the rest for unknown reasons. The DNA was the basis for D and trimming; V, J and clone size are from that table. The table for this sample lists roughly 130,000 clones; 80% to 90% of them were counted only once. 1.5% to 2% of the sample comes from the top ten.

As regards this clone: Its antigen is not yet known. No clone much larger than this one lies a single base away; base qualities are absent.

Results and caveats for the whole study, not just this receptor: Only a handful of AZD1222 recipients were SARS-CoV-2 seropositive at baseline, limiting conclusions about previously exposed vaccinees. CD4 TCRs associated with the vaccine covered the entire spike protein, and the dominant responses were in regions 160-218 and 743-854. Reportedly, close to half of the unique spike-specific TCRs recognized epitopes lying outside the regions that are mutated in the B.1.351 and B.1.1.7 variants. After two AZD1222 doses, both the breadth and the depth of spike-specific TCRs were significantly higher than at day 0 and than in MenACWY recipients. In the small 56-69-year group, the increase in depth fell short of significance, most likely because of low power. Most participants were white British and females outnumbered males, and the authors suggested that clonal diversity may have been underestimated. Because no day 14 peak-response samples were available, the repertoires could be characterized only after the peak T cell response.

In the germline V gene, CDR1 corresponds to SGHAT and CDR2 to FQNNGV. CDR3 length: 14 amino acids, cysteine to phenylalanine. Only the CDR3 DNA stays, 42 bases, in frame from base 1. The V and J ends are trimmed by 1 base and 3 bases, leaving 10 bases between them. The starting material was peripheral blood, obtained on day 0 of AZD1222 vaccination. The V and J segments used are TRBV11-2 and TRBJ2-7; too little of a D gene remains to name it. The TCR was taken from an adult in good health. The nucleotide sequence reads as follows: TGTGCCAGCAGCTTAGGCGCCGCGAACTACGAGCAGTACTTC. It encodes CASSLGAANYEQYF.